Listed here is a single TCR beta chain. Template switching by 5'RACE produced TCR cDNA, adding a universal primer site and UMIs. TCRdb processed the 5' RACE reads anew with MiXCR; each CDR3 protein has one entry. The sample consists of 96,000 or so distinct CDR3 sequences, under 9% of them appearing once. The data derive from a study of T cells after yellow fever vaccination. Overall study: With SMART-Seq v4 Ultra Low Input, the fractions containing low cell numbers were prepared.

Findings of the study overall: Among primary-vaccination clones, most reappeared after the booster, at just under 98% for CD4 and about 90% for CD8. There was a possibility that FACS-sorted repertoires contained abundant clonotypes contaminating from the bulk population.

The V end lost 0 bases, the J end lost 2 bases, and 5 bases lay between the germline ends. The CDR3 loop spans 13 amino acids. This material consisted of CD8+ T cells not binding an NS4B(214-222) dextramer, sorted from PBMCs, taken approximately 15 days after the first yellow fever vaccination. The source of this sequence is a man in his late teens or twenties who received the YFV17D yellow fever vaccine. This rearrangement joins TRBV12-3 or TRBV12-4 to TRBJ2-7, with D uncertain. The CDR3 here is CASSLAVPYEQYF. The CDR3 nucleotides are TGTGCCAGCAGTTTAGCGGTTCCCTACGAGCAGTACTTC.